A selection of T cell receptor beta chains follows, all from one sample in a study of vaccination effects on CD4 cells after COVID-19. Antigens for these TCRs are unknown. TCRdb's copy holds only in-frame clones and misses some; the assay was immunoSEQ multiplex PCR. The sample records 50,000 to 80,000 clones, around 80% being singletons. The sequenced sample was CD4+ T cells from PBMCs cultured without peptide, obtained after COVID-19 vaccination. The receptors shown here come from a human donor who received a COVID-19 vaccine. Each CDR3 is given with its conserved first and last residue. The order of the fields is V gene, J gene, D gene, clone size, CDR3 protein, CDR3 DNA. The D gene is left open where the match is weak. Size tells how often a clone was seen (once, few, many) or the class of an expanded clone, and some rows leave it out.

V gene: TRBV6-6; J gene: TRBJ1-2; D gene: .; clone size: .; CDR3 protein: CASSTLGESYGYTF; CDR3 DNA: TGTGCCAGCAGCACCCTGGGCGAATCCTATGGCTACACCTTC
V gene: TRBV19; J gene: TRBJ1-1; D gene: TRBD1; clone size: few; CDR3 protein: CASSARQGANMAEAFF; CDR3 DNA: TGTGCCAGTAGTGCTCGACAGGGGGCGAATATGGCTGAAGCTTTCTTT
V gene: TRBV30; J gene: TRBJ2-3; D gene: TRBD1; clone size: .; CDR3 protein: CAWGRGHDTQYF; CDR3 DNA: TGTGCCTGGGGCAGGGGGCATGATACGCAGTATTTT
V gene: TRBV3-1/TRBV3-2; J gene: TRBJ1-2; D gene: .; clone size: once; CDR3 protein: CASSQQPNYGYTF; CDR3 DNA: TGTGCCAGCAGCCAGCAGCCAAACTATGGCTACACCTTC
V gene: TRBV10-3; J gene: TRBJ1-1; D gene: TRBD1; clone size: .; CDR3 protein: CAISAPDRRNTEAFF; CDR3 DNA: TGTGCCATCAGTGCCCCGGACAGGAGAAACACTGAAGCTTTCTTT
V gene: TRBV6-1; J gene: TRBJ1-4; D gene: .; clone size: .; CDR3 protein: CASSDRVNEKLFF; CDR3 DNA: TGTGCCAGCAGTGATCGGGTAAATGAAAAACTGTTTTTT
V gene: TRBV6-1; J gene: TRBJ1-5; D gene: .; clone size: .; CDR3 protein: CASSELASLMINQPQHF; CDR3 DNA: TGTGCCAGCAGTGAATTGGCCAGTCTTATGATCAATCAGCCCCAGCATTTT
V gene: TRBV5-4; J gene: TRBJ2-5; D gene: TRBD2; clone size: .; CDR3 protein: CASSSAGVQETQYF; CDR3 DNA: TGTGCCAGCAGCTCAGCGGGGGTCCAAGAGACCCAGTACTTC
V gene: TRBV6-1; J gene: TRBJ2-2; D gene: .; clone size: .; CDR3 protein: CASSAPTRGVPGELFF; CDR3 DNA: TGTGCCAGCAGTGCTCCTACGCGAGGGGTCCCCGGGGAGCTGTTTTTT
V gene: TRBV18; J gene: TRBJ2-3; D gene: TRBD2; clone size: once; CDR3 protein: CASSPPVAGGPDTQYF; CDR3 DNA: TGTGCCAGCTCACCACCTGTAGCGGGGGGGCCAGATACGCAGTATTTT
V gene: TRBV10-1; J gene: TRBJ2-5; D gene: .; clone size: .; CDR3 protein: CASSPGTPKETQYF; CDR3 DNA: TGCGCCAGCAGCCCCGGGACACCAAAAGAGACCCAGTACTTC
V gene: TRBV6-5; J gene: TRBJ1-1; D gene: .; clone size: .; CDR3 protein: CASRADTNAEAFF; CDR3 DNA: TGTGCCAGCCGGGCTGATACGAACGCTGAAGCTTTCTTT
V gene: TRBV10-3; J gene: TRBJ2-1; D gene: .; clone size: .; CDR3 protein: CAISGGGGANSNEQFF; CDR3 DNA: TGTGCCATCAGTGGGGGAGGGGGGGCCAACTCCAATGAGCAGTTCTTC
V gene: TRBV28; J gene: TRBJ1-5; D gene: TRBD1; clone size: .; CDR3 protein: CASSPTGGGSNQPQHF; CDR3 DNA: TGTGCCAGCAGCCCAACAGGGGGCGGGAGCAATCAGCCCCAGCATTTT
V gene: TRBV28; J gene: TRBJ2-2; D gene: .; clone size: few; CDR3 protein: CASRYNTGELFF; CDR3 DNA: TGTGCCAGCAGGTATAATACCGGGGAGCTGTTTTTT
V gene: TRBV2; J gene: TRBJ1-1; D gene: .; clone size: .; CDR3 protein: CASSANRNTEAFF; CDR3 DNA: TGTGCCAGCAGTGCGAACCGGAACACTGAAGCTTTCTTT
V gene: TRBV18; J gene: TRBJ2-3; D gene: .; clone size: .; CDR3 protein: CASSPSAGGADTQYF; CDR3 DNA: TGTGCCAGCTCACCGTCCGCCGGGGGCGCAGATACGCAGTATTTT
V gene: TRBV21-1; J gene: TRBJ2-3; D gene: .; clone size: .; CDR3 protein: CASSKEWGRTDTQYF; CDR3 DNA: TGTGCCAGCAGCAAAGAATGGGGACGCACAGATACGCAGTATTTT
V gene: TRBV6-1; J gene: TRBJ1-2; D gene: TRBD1; clone size: once; CDR3 protein: CASSDIGTGRGYTF; CDR3 DNA: TGTGCCAGCAGTGATATCGGGACAGGGCGAGGCTACACCTTC
V gene: TRBV4-3; J gene: TRBJ1-2; D gene: .; clone size: few; CDR3 protein: CASSQDLSARYGYTF; CDR3 DNA: TGCGCCAGCAGCCAAGATCTCTCGGCCCGGTATGGCTACACCTTC
V gene: TRBV28; J gene: TRBJ1-1; D gene: TRBD1; clone size: few; CDR3 protein: CASRLTGLNTEAFF; CDR3 DNA: TGTGCCAGCAGATTGACAGGGCTGAACACTGAAGCTTTCTTT
V gene: TRBV5-4; J gene: TRBJ1-2; D gene: .; clone size: .; CDR3 protein: CASSPGTHTQGIGYTF; CDR3 DNA: TGTGCCAGCAGCCCTGGGACCCATACCCAGGGTATTGGCTACACCTTC
V gene: TRBV28; J gene: TRBJ1-4; D gene: TRBD1; clone size: .; CDR3 protein: CASSFIGGGNEKLFF; CDR3 DNA: TGTGCCAGCAGTTTCATCGGAGGGGGCAATGAAAAACTGTTTTTT
V gene: TRBV27; J gene: TRBJ1-6; D gene: TRBD1; clone size: .; CDR3 protein: CASSKDRVGSPLHF; CDR3 DNA: TGTGCCAGCAGCAAAGACAGGGTAGGTTCACCCCTCCACTTT
V gene: TRBV12-5; J gene: TRBJ1-2; D gene: .; clone size: few; CDR3 protein: CASGLMGTHGYTF; CDR3 DNA: TGTGCTAGTGGTTTGATGGGGACGCATGGCTACACCTTC
V gene: TRBV5-8; J gene: TRBJ1-5; D gene: .; clone size: once; CDR3 protein: CASSLAGRYSNQPQHF; CDR3 DNA: TGTGCCAGCAGCTTGGCGGGAAGGTACAGCAATCAGCCCCAGCATTTT
V gene: TRBV29-1; J gene: TRBJ2-5; D gene: TRBD2; clone size: .; CDR3 protein: CSVTSGGETQYF; CDR3 DNA: TGCAGCGTGACTAGCGGGGGGGAGACCCAGTACTTC
V gene: TRBV3-1/TRBV3-2; J gene: TRBJ2-3; D gene: TRBD1; clone size: .; CDR3 protein: CASSQQGQGADTQYF; CDR3 DNA: TGTGCCAGCAGCCAACAAGGACAGGGTGCAGATACGCAGTATTTT
V gene: TRBV7-3; J gene: TRBJ2-1; D gene: .; clone size: .; CDR3 protein: CASSLNRDEQFF; CDR3 DNA: TGTGCCAGCAGCTTAAACCGAGATGAGCAGTTCTTC
V gene: TRBV5-1; J gene: TRBJ1-2; D gene: .; clone size: few; CDR3 protein: CASSKTADGYTF; CDR3 DNA: TGCGCCAGCAGCAAAACGGCGGATGGCTACACCTTC
V gene: TRBV18; J gene: TRBJ1-1; D gene: TRBD1; clone size: .; CDR3 protein: CASSPQGQMNTEAFF; CDR3 DNA: TGTGCCAGCTCACCTCAGGGACAGATGAACACTGAAGCTTTCTTT
V gene: TRBV5-1; J gene: TRBJ2-3; D gene: .; clone size: .; CDR3 protein: CASSLEGPTDTQYF; CDR3 DNA: TGCGCCAGCAGCTTGGAGGGACCGACAGATACGCAGTATTTT
V gene: TRBV30; J gene: TRBJ1-2; D gene: .; clone size: .; CDR3 protein: CAWRVAAPYGYTF; CDR3 DNA: TGTGCCTGGCGCGTAGCGGCCCCTTATGGCTACACCTTC
V gene: TRBV2; J gene: TRBJ2-5; D gene: .; clone size: .; CDR3 protein: CASRRWGQETQYF; CDR3 DNA: TGTGCCAGCAGACGATGGGGACAAGAGACCCAGTACTTC
V gene: TRBV9; J gene: TRBJ2-3; D gene: .; clone size: .; CDR3 protein: CASSLAPPRADTQYF; CDR3 DNA: TGTGCCAGCAGCCTAGCCCCGCCTCGGGCAGATACGCAGTATTTT
V gene: TRBV4-3; J gene: TRBJ2-3; D gene: .; clone size: .; CDR3 protein: CASSPAAGSTDTQYF; CDR3 DNA: TGCGCCAGCAGCCCGGCCGCCGGCTCCACAGATACGCAGTATTTT
V gene: TRBV7-2; J gene: TRBJ1-2; D gene: .; clone size: .; CDR3 protein: CASSLTEYGYTF; CDR3 DNA: TGTGCCAGCAGCCTTACAGAGTATGGCTACACCTTC
V gene: TRBV4-3; J gene: TRBJ2-3; D gene: .; clone size: .; CDR3 protein: CASSRGGVTDTQYF; CDR3 DNA: TGCGCCAGCAGCCGGGGCGGGGTCACAGATACGCAGTATTTT